This T cell receptor beta chain was identified in a study of T and B cells in COVID-19 patients. Study-wide points: The recovered cohort had under 3,000 exclusive TCR clusters, including 31 low generation probability clusters. At recovery TRB diversity and richness exceeded healthy donors, after highly clonal active COVID-19 repertoires.

Each TRB amplification used about 250-550 ng of genomic DNA from blood. In the case of this clonotype: Its antigen is still unknown.

TRB rearrangements were amplified by multiplex PCR with BIOMED2 TRB-A/B primers. TCRdb used MiXCR to reprocess the multiplex PCR reads, holding one entry per CDR3 protein. The sample records 20,000 or so distinct CDR3 sequences, under 30% being singletons. The sequence came from a human donor who had recovered from COVID-19. Input material: blood.

The CDR3 region has the DNA TGTGCCAGCAGTACGGGACAGTACAATCAGCCCCAGCATTTT. As protein: CASSTGQYNQPQHF. This chain links TRBV6-5 with TRBJ1-5; 7 bases align to TRBD1. The germline V gene has CDR1 MNHEY and CDR2 SVGAGI. The trim removed 5 bases at V and 3 bases at J, leaving 4 bases unmatched. The CDR3 runs to 14 residues.